This T cell receptor beta chain was profiled in a study of CD8+ T cells in alopecia areata. It was from PBMCs that CD4+ and CD8+ T cells were sorted. General study points: Scalp data also include sequences from resident alphabeta T cells of normal skin. Higher clonality than in normal scalp was seen in lesional scalp, especially alopecia totalis/universalis. Although TCR sharing was seen in mice, sharing across patients was less clear, possibly for HLA-related reasons.

Extraction and reverse transcription of RNA yielded cDNA as the sequencing template. Generated by immunoSEQ multiplex PCR, the TCRdb table keeps only in-frame clones and is missing some. The sample yields around 210,000 clones, 56% seen once. V was pared by 6 bases and J by 7 bases, with 15 bases between. This CDR3 has 13 residues. The germline gives CDR1 MNHNY, CDR2 SVGAGI (reference sequence). Worth noting for this clone: What it binds is not known.

The J gene is TRBJ2-5, the V gene TRBV6-6; D perhaps matches TRBD2 (5 bases). What was sequenced was CD8+ T cells sorted from blood. This TCR derives from a human donor in good health. Written as DNA, the CDR3 is TGTGCCAGCAGAGAGGGATTCCCTGGGACCCAGTACTTC. Amino acids: CASREGFPGTQYF.